This T cell receptor (beta chain) was obtained from a study of CD8+ T cells in alopecia areata. Whole-study findings and limits: Expanded CD8+ clones among the top 100, as well as scalp clonality, were significantly decreased by tofacitinib.

This clone appeared a few times. Its antigen is unknown. cDNA reverse transcribed from extracted RNA served as the sequencing template. Profiling relied on immunoSEQ multiplex PCR, and the TCRdb table lists in-frame clones only, not all of them. In the table there are approximately 280,000 clones, about three fifths of which are singletons. Per the germline V gene, CDR1 is SGHDT and CDR2 is YYEEEE. CDR3 size: 14 residues. The V end was cut by 3 bases, the J end by 0 bases, with 10 bases between. Treatment in this sample: oral pan-JAK inhibitor, 5-10 mg twice daily. The V and J genes are TRBV5-6 and TRBJ2-7; D is ambiguous. This TCR was recovered from a human donor with alopecia areata. The sequences come from CD4+ T cells sorted from blood, collected at week 24, from a patient treated with tofacitinib. The CDR3 DNA reads TGTGCCAGCAGCTCAGACCCGAGCTCCTACGAGCAGTACTTC. Protein product: CASSSDPSSYEQYF.